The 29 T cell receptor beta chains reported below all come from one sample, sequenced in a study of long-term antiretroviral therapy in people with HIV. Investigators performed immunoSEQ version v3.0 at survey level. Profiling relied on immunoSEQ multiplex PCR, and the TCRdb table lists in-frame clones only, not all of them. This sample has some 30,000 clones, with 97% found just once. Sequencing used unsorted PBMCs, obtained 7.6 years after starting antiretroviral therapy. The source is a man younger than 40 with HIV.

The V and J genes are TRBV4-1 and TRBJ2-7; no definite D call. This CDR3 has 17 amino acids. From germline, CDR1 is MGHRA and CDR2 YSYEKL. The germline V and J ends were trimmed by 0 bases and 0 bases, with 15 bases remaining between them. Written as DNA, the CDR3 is TGCGCCAGCAGCCAAGATTGGCAAAGCCCTAGCTCCTACGAGCAGTACTTC. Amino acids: CASSQDWQSPSSYEQYF.

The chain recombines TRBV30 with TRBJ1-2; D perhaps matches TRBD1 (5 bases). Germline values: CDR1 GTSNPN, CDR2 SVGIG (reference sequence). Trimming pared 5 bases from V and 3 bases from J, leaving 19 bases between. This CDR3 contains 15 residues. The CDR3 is CAWDLWSQGDYGYTF. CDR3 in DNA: TGTGCCTGGGATCTTTGGTCGCAGGGAGACTATGGCTACACCTTC.

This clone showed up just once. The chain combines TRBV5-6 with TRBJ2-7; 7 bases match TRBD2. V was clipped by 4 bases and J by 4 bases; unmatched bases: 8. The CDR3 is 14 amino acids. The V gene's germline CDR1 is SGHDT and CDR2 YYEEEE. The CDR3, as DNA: TGTGCCAGCAGCCCTTGGACTAGTCCGTACGAGCAGTACTTC. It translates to CASSPWTSPYEQYF.

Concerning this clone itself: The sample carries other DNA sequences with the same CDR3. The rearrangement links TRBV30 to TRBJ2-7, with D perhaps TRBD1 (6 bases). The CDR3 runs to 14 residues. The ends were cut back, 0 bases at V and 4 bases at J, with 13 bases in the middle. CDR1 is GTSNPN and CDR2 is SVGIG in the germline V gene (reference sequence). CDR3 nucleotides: TGTGCCTGGAGTGTACAGTCCGGGACATACGAGCAGTACTTC. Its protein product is CAWSVQSGTYEQYF.

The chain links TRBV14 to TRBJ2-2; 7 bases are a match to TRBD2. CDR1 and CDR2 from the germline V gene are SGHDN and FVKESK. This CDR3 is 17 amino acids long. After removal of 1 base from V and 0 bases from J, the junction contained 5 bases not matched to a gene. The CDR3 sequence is CASSQVDRGANTGELFF. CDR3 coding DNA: TGTGCCAGCAGCCAAGTTGACCGGGGGGCGAACACCGGGGAGCTGTTTTTT.

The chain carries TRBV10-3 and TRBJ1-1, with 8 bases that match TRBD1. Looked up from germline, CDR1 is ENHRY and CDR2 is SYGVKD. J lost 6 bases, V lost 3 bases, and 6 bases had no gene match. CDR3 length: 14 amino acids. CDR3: CAISDLQGEAEAFF. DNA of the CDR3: TGTGCCATCAGTGATCTACAGGGGGAGGCTGAAGCTTTCTTT.

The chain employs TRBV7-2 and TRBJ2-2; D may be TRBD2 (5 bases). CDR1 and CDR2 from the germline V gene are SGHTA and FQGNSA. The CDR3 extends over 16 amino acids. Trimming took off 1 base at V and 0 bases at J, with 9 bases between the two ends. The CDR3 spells CASSLEGGSNTGELFF. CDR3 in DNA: TGTGCCAGCAGCTTAGAGGGCGGGTCGAACACCGGGGAGCTGTTTTTT.

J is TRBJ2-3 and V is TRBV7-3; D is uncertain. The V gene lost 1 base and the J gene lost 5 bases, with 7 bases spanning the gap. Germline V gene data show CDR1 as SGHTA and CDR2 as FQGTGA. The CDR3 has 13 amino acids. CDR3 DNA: TGTGCCAGCAGCTTAAATGCGGTAGATACGCAGTATTTT. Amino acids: CASSLNAVDTQYF.

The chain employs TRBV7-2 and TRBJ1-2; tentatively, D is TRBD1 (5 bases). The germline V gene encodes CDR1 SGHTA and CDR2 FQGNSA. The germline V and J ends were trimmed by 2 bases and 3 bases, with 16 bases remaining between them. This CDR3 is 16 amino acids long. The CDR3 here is CASSLNLGRDHYGYTF. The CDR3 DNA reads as TGTGCCAGCAGCTTAAACCTAGGCAGGGACCACTATGGCTACACCTTC.

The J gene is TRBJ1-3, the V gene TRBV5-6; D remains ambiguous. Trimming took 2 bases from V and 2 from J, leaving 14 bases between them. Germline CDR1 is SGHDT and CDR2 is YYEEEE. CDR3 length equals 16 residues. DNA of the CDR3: TGTGCCAGCAGCTTCCTCCCCCAGGTTACTGGAAACACCATATATTTT. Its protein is CASSFLPQVTGNTIYF.

CDR3 residues: CASSLVSQGNGYTF. In nucleotides, the CDR3 is TGTGCCAGCAGCTTGGTGTCTCAGGGTAATGGCTACACCTTC. V is TRBV5-4 and J is TRBJ1-2; the D gene is possibly TRBD1 (5 bases). The CDR3 spans 14 residues. Germline V gives CDR1 SGHNT, CDR2 YYREEE (reference sequence). Trimming shortened V by 0 bases and J by 6 bases, and 12 bases separated the two germline ends.

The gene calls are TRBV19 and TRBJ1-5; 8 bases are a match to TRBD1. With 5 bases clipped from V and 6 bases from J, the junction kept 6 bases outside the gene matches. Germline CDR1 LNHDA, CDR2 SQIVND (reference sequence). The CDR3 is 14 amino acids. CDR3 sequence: CASSLGQGGQPQHF. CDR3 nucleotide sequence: TGTGCCAGTAGTCTTGGACAGGGAGGTCAGCCCCAGCATTTT. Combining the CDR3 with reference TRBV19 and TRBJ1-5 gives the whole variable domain DGGITQSPKYLFRKEGQNVTLSCEQNLNHDAMYWYRQDPGQGLRLIYYSQIVNDFQKGDIAEGYSVSREKKESFPLTVTSAQKNPTAFYLCASSLGQGGQPQHFGDGTRLSIL.

The CDR3 nucleotides are TGCGCCAGCAGCGCCCCTAGCGGGGGTTCCTCCTACGAGCAGTACTTC. Protein product: CASSAPSGGSSYEQYF. The V call is TRBV5-1, the J call TRBJ2-7; 10 nucleotides align to TRBD2. V lost 4 bases to trimming and J lost 0 bases; unmatched junction nucleotides: 7. Germline loops: CDR1 SGHRS, CDR2 YFSETQ. There are 16 residues in the CDR3. Supplemented by reference TRBV5-1 and TRBJ2-7, the full variable domain reads KAGVTQTPRYLIKTRGQQVTLSCSPISGHRSVSWYQQTPGQGLQFLFEYFSETQRNKGNFPGRFSGRQFSNSRSEMNVSTLELGDSALYLCASSAPSGGSSYEQYFGPGTRLTVT.

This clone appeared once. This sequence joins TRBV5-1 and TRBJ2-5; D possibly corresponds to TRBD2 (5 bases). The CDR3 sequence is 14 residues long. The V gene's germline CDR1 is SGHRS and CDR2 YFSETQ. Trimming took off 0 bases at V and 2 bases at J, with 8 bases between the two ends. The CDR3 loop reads CASSLVPGQETQYF. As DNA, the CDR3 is TGCGCCAGCAGCTTGGTACCGGGGCAAGAGACCCAGTACTTC.

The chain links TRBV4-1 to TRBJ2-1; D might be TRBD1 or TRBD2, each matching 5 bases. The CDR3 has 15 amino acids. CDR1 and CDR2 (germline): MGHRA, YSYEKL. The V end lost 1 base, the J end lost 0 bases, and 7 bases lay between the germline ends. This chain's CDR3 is CASSQVGGSYNEQFF. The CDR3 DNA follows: TGCGCCAGCAGCCAAGTTGGGGGCTCCTACAATGAGCAGTTCTTC.

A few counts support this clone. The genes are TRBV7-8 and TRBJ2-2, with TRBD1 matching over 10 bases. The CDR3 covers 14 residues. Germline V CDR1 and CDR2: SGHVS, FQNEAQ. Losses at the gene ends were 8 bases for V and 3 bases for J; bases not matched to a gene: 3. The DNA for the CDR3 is TGTGCCAGCGGGGGACAGGGGTACACCGGGGAGCTGTTTTTT. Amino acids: CASGGQGYTGELFF.

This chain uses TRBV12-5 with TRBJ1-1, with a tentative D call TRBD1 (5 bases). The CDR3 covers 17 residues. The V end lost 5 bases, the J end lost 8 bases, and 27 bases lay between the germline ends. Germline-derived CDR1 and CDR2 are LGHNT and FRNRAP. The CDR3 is CASGPGKARNLRGEAFF. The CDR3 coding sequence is TGTGCTAGTGGTCCGGGGAAGGCGCGGAATCTACGGGGGGAAGCTTTCTTT. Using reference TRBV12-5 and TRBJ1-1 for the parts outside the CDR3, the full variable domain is DARVTQTPRHKVTEMGQEVTMRCQPILGHNTVFWYRQTMMQGLELLAYFRNRAPLDDSGMPKDRFSAEMPDATLATLKIQPSEPRDSAVYFCASGPGKARNLRGEAFFGQGTRLTVV.

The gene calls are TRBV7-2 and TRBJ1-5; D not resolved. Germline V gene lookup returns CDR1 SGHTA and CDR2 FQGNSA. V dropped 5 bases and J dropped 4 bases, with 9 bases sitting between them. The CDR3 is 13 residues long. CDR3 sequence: CASSQGRNQPQHF. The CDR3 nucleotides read TGTGCCAGCAGCCAAGGTCGGAATCAGCCCCAGCATTTT.

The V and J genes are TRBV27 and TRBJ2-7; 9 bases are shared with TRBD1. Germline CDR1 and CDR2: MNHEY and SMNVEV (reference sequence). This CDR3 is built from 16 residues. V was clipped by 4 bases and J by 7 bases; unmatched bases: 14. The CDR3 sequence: CASSYSFGTGYGEQYF. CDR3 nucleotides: TGTGCCAGCAGTTACTCATTCGGGACAGGGTATGGGGAGCAGTACTTC.

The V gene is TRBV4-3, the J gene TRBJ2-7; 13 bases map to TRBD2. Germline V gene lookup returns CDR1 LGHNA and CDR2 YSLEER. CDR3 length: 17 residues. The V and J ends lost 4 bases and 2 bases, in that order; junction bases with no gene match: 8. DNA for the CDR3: TGCGCCAGCAGCCGAACGCTGACTAGCGGGGGGACCTACGAGCAGTACTTC. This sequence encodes CASSRTLTSGGTYEQYF.

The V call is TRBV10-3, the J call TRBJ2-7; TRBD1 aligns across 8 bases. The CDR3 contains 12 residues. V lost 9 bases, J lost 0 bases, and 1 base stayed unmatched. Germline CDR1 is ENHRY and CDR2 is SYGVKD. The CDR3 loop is CAMGQDSYEQYF. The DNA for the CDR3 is TGTGCCATGGGACAGGACTCCTACGAGCAGTACTTC.

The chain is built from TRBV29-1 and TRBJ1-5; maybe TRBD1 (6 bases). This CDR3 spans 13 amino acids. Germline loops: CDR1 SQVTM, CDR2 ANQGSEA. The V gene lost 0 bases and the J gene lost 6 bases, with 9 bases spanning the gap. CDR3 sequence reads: CSVEEGGGQPQHF. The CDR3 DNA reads TGCAGCGTTGAAGAAGGGGGAGGTCAGCCCCAGCATTTT.

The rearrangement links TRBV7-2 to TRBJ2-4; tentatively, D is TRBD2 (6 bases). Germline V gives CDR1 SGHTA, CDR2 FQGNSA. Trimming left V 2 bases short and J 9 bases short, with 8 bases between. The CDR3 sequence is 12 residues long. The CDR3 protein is CASSLQEGIQYF. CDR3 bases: TGTGCCAGCAGCTTACAGGAGGGCATTCAGTACTTC.

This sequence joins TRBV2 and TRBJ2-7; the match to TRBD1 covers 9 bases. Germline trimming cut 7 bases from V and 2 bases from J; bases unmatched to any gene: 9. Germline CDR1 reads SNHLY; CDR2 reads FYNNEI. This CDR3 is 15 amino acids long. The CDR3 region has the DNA TGTGCCAGCACTCACCTGGGACAGGGAGCCTACGAGCAGTACTTC. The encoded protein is CASTHLGQGAYEQYF.

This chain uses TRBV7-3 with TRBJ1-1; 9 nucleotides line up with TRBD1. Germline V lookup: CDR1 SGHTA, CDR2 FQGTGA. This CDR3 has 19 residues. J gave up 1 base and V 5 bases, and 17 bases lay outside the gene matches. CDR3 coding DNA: TGTGCCAGCAGCACTACTCCGGGACAGGGATTGGCGGGGAACACTGAAGCTTTCTTT. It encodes CASSTTPGQGLAGNTEAFF.

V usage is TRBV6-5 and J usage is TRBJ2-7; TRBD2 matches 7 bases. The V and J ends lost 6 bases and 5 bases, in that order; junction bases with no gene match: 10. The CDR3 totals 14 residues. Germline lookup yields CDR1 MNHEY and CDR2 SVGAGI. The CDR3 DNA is TGTGCCAGCAGAGCAGGGAGCGGGGAGGACGAGCAGTACTTC. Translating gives CASRAGSGEDEQYF.

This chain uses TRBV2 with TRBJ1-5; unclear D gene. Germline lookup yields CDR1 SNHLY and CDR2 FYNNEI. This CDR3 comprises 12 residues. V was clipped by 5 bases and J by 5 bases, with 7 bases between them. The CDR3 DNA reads TGTGCCAGCAGTCTCCCCCATCAGCCCCAGCATTTT. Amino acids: CASSLPHQPQHF.

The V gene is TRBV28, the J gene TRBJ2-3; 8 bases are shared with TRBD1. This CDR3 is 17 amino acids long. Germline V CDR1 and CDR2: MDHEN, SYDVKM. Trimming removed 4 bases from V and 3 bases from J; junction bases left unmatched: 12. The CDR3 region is CASSWRMTGDITDTQYF. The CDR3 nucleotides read TGTGCCAGCAGTTGGAGGATGACAGGGGACATAACAGATACGCAGTATTTT.

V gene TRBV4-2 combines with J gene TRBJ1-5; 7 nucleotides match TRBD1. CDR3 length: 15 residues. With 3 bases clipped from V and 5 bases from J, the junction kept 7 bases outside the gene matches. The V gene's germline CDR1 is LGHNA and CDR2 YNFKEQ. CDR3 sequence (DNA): TGTGCCAGCAGCCATACTAAGGGGGCTGATCAGCCCCAGCATTTT. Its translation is CASSHTKGADQPQHF.